What follows is one T cell receptor beta chain and its context. Its matching antigen is unknown. Germline CDR1 is SGHRS and CDR2 is YFSETQ. The V end was cut by 0 bases, the J end by 8 bases, with 15 bases between. CDR3 length: 15 residues. In TCRdb, the reads were re-called with MiXCR into one record per CDR3 protein. The data show about 120,000 distinct CDR3 sequences, roughly 30% seen once. This entry comes from a study of T cell repertoires in cytomegalovirus infection. Study details: Epitope selection comprised recently identified HLA-C-restricted CMV epitopes and well-studied HLA-B-restricted CMV epitopes. Through public TCR beta signatures, both CMV infection and matching HLA type were indicated. Findings and limits, study-wide: It was HLA-C-restricted CMV-specific TCR beta clonotypes that dominated the response ex vivo. There were carriers of CMV plus the relevant HLA, and cumulative public TCR beta family frequency identified them.

The chain is built from TRBV5-1 and TRBJ2-4; the D gene is possibly TRBD1 (6 bases). Sequences were derived from CD8+ T cells from cultured PBMCs, sampled from culture after CMV antigen stimulation. The receptor comes from a human donor in good health (CMV status not recorded). Some clones in this sample may be carry-over from other donors' samples. The CDR3 DNA reads as TGCGCCAGCAGCTTGGGGGTCCCAGGGGCTGACATTCAGTACTTC. It codes for CASSLGVPGADIQYF.